This is a list of T cell receptor beta chains from one sample in a study of T-cell memory formation after mild COVID-19. One entry per CDR3 protein results from TCRdb running MiXCR on the 5' RACE reads. This sample has about 200,000 distinct CDR3 sequences, with over 7.5% found just once. The specimen was PBMCs or a T cell subset sorted from them (not recorded which). The receptors derive from a man younger than 30 who had mild COVID-19 (a few samples of this study predate the infection). Cell type and time point are not known. The CDR3 runs from the conserved cysteine through the conserved F or W. Fields, in order: D gene, J gene, V gene, clone size, CDR3 DNA, CDR3 protein. D genes are given only for firm matches. The size entry is marked missing in some rows and otherwise reads once, few, many or a size class.

TRBD2,TRBJ2-1,TRBV6-4,few,TGTGCCAGCAGTGACTGGGGGGGGTCCTACAATGAGCAGTTCTTC,CASSDWGGSYNEQFF
.,TRBJ2-2,TRBV12-3/TRBV12-4,many,TGTGCCAGTGGCAACGCGAACACCGGGGAGCTGTTTTTT,CASGNANTGELFF
.,TRBJ1-2,TRBV7-2,many,TGTGCCAGCAGCCCACGAGGGGGGGATGGCTACACCTTC,CASSPRGGDGYTF
TRBD2,TRBJ2-1,TRBV7-9,.,TGTGCCAGCAGCTTAACTAGCGGGGGTTACAATGAGCAGTTCTTC,CASSLTSGGYNEQFF
.,TRBJ1-1,TRBV5-3,few,TGTGCCAGAAGCTTGCGGGGGTCCTTGAACACTGAAGCTTTCTTT,CARSLRGSLNTEAFF
.,TRBJ2-3,TRBV5-1,few,TGCGCCAGCAGCTTGGCGGTCTTATCCCCCCCCAAGCAGTATTTT,CASSLAVLSPPKQYF
TRBD1,TRBJ2-2,TRBV2,.,TGTGCCAGCAGACCGCCGGGACAGGGAATTGTCGGGGAGCTGTTTTTT,CASRPPGQGIVGELFF
.,TRBJ2-3,TRBV29-1,many,TGCAGCGTTGAAGGGGGGAGCACAGATACGCAGTATTTT,CSVEGGSTDTQYF
.,TRBJ1-6,TRBV4-3,few,TGCGCCAGCAGCCAGGAGGGGGGCGATTCACCCCTCCACTTT,CASSQEGGDSPLHF
.,TRBJ1-5,TRBV10-3,.,TGTGCCACCATAAAGGACGTACATAGCAATCAGCCCCAGCATTTT,CATIKDVHSNQPQHF
TRBD1,TRBJ1-5,TRBV4-1,.,TGCGCCAGCAGCCAGTCGGGACAGGGGGAGAGCAATCAGCCCCAGCATTTT,CASSQSGQGESNQPQHF
TRBD1,TRBJ1-2,TRBV12-3/TRBV12-4,.,TGTGCCAGCAGCGGACAGGATTATGGCTACACCTTC,CASSGQDYGYTF
TRBD1,TRBJ1-6,TRBV25-1,.,TGTGCCAGCAGTGAATGTGGGACAGGGGGGAATTCACCCCTCCACTTT,CASSECGTGGNSPLHF
.,TRBJ1-5,TRBV5-5,many,TGTGCCAGCAGCTTGAGGCTCGGGAAATATAGCAATCAGCCCCAGCATTTT,CASSLRLGKYSNQPQHF
.,TRBJ1-1,TRBV7-9,few,TGTGCCAGCAGCCCGCTTCGGGGGCCGAGGGGAGCAGGGGCAAACACTGAAGCTTTCTTT,CASSPLRGPRGAGANTEAFF
TRBD2,TRBJ2-2,TRBV7-3,many,TGTGCCAGCAGACCTGAAGCGGGGGACCACACCGGGGAGCTGTTTTTT,CASRPEAGDHTGELFF
.,TRBJ2-2,TRBV20-1,.,TGCAGTGCTAGAGATGACGGGGCCCCCGCCCCCGGGGAGCTGTTTTTT,CSARDDGAPAPGELFF
.,TRBJ1-6,TRBV5-1,many,TGCGCCAGCAGCTTGGCACAGGCTACCGGAGCACCCCTCCACTTT,CASSLAQATGAPLHF
.,TRBJ1-2,TRBV18,few,TGTGCCAGCTCACCACGAAGCTTACGACAGGAGACCTATGGCTACACCTTC,CASSPRSLRQETYGYTF
.,TRBJ2-1,TRBV5-1,few,TGCGCCAGCAGCTTACCTTCAGGGTCGGTTTTCGATGAGCAGTTCTTC,CASSLPSGSVFDEQFF
TRBD1,TRBJ1-4,TRBV20-1,.,TGCAGTGCTCAAAGCAACCACGGACAGGGTTGGGAAAAACTGTTTTTT,CSAQSNHGQGWEKLFF
TRBD1,TRBJ1-6,TRBV20-1,.,TGCAGTGCTAGGGACAGGGATGAATCACCCCTCCACTTT,CSARDRDESPLHF
.,TRBJ1-2,TRBV6-2/TRBV6-3,.,TGTGCCAGCAGAACCGGGTCGAGATACACCTTC,CASRTGSRYTF
.,TRBJ1-2,TRBV18,few,TGTGCCAGCTCGCCGACGGGGGAGTCTAACTATGGCTACACCTTC,CASSPTGESNYGYTF
TRBD2,TRBJ2-5,TRBV12-3/TRBV12-4,many,TGTGCCAGCACCTTAGCGGGAGGAGAGACCCAGTACTTC,CASTLAGGETQYF
TRBD1,TRBJ1-6,TRBV7-9,.,TGTGCCAGCAATCGACAGGGCTCACCCCTCCACTTT,CASNRQGSPLHF
TRBD1,TRBJ2-1,TRBV18,.,TGTGCCAGCTCACTCGGGACAGGGGGGTACAATGAGCAGTTCTTC,CASSLGTGGYNEQFF
.,TRBJ1-1,TRBV12-3/TRBV12-4,few,TGTGCCAGCGGACGGGACGCAGCTTTCTTT,CASGRDAAFF
TRBD2,TRBJ2-3,TRBV18,few,TGTGCCAGCTCTCTTCTAGGCGGGGGTCCCACAGATACGCAGTATTTT,CASSLLGGGPTDTQYF
TRBD1,TRBJ1-5,TRBV2,.,TGTGCCAGCAGTCGGGACAGGGCTAATCAGCCCCAGCATTTT,CASSRDRANQPQHF
TRBD1,TRBJ2-3,TRBV5-1,.,TGCGCCAGCAGCATACGGACAGGGATCACAGATACGCAGTATTTT,CASSIRTGITDTQYF
TRBD2,TRBJ2-1,TRBV28,few,TGTGCCAGCAGTTCCCTTAGCGGGGGAGGCAATGAGCAGTTCTTC,CASSSLSGGGNEQFF
.,TRBJ2-3,TRBV11-2,.,TGTGCCAGCAGCCTGCGGATGCGGGGCCTTGCAGATACGCAGTATTTT,CASSLRMRGLADTQYF
TRBD1,TRBJ1-3,TRBV27,.,TGTGCCAGCAGTTCAAGGACAGGGAGGGGCTCTGGAAACACCATATATTTT,CASSSRTGRGSGNTIYF
TRBD2,TRBJ2-7,TRBV20-1,.,TGCAGTGCCAACACTTTAAGCGGGGGGGGCTACGAGCAGTACTTC,CSANTLSGGGYEQYF
.,TRBJ1-1,TRBV7-9,many,TGTGCCAGCAGCTTCACAGGAGTGAACACTGAAGCTTTCTTT,CASSFTGVNTEAFF
.,TRBJ2-6,TRBV7-2,few,TGTGCCAGCAGCGTGGACAGCCCTGGGGCCAACGTCCTGACTTTC,CASSVDSPGANVLTF
.,TRBJ2-3,TRBV11-1,few,TGTGCCAGCAGCCCGAATTATCATAGCACAGATACGCAGTATTTT,CASSPNYHSTDTQYF
.,TRBJ1-5,TRBV19,.,TGTGCCAGTACCTGGGGAGGTAGCAATCAGCCCCAGCATTTT,CASTWGGSNQPQHF
TRBD2,TRBJ2-5,TRBV2,few,TGTGCCAGCGGGCGGAGTAGCGGGGGAGGGGAGACCCAGTACTTC,CASGRSSGGGETQYF
.,TRBJ2-1,TRBV5-1,many,TGCGCCAGCAGCTTGGGGGTCCACTACAATGAGCAGTTCTTC,CASSLGVHYNEQFF
.,TRBJ2-5,TRBV7-9,few,TGTGCCAGCAGTCAAACAGGGCCAGAGACCCAGTACTTC,CASSQTGPETQYF
TRBD2,TRBJ2-4,TRBV9,.,TGTGCCAGCAGCGCCGGGACTATGGGGAACATTCAGTACTTC,CASSAGTMGNIQYF
.,TRBJ1-1,TRBV7-2,many,TGTGCCAGCAGCCGCCAAACTGAAGCTTTCTTT,CASSRQTEAFF
.,TRBJ2-5,TRBV5-1,few,TGCGCCAGCAGCTTTGGGGGGGCAGGCCAAGAGACCCAGTACTTC,CASSFGGAGQETQYF
TRBD1,TRBJ1-2,TRBV5-6,once,TGTGCCAGCAGCCTCCCGGGACAGGTATATGGCTACACCTTC,CASSLPGQVYGYTF
.,TRBJ2-1,TRBV5-8,few,TGTGCCAGCACCAATTCCAGGAACAATGAGCAGTTCTTC,CASTNSRNNEQFF
TRBD1,TRBJ1-1,TRBV5-5,.,TGTGCCAGCAGCTTCCGACAGGGGAGGAACACTGAAGCTTTCTTT,CASSFRQGRNTEAFF
TRBD2,TRBJ2-5,TRBV7-2,.,TGTGCCAGCAGCTCTATTATGGATCCGGGGGGGCCCCTTGGGACCCAGTACTTC,CASSSIMDPGGPLGTQYF
.,TRBJ2-5,TRBV12-3/TRBV12-4,.,TGTGCCAGCAGTTGGAGGTGGACAGACCAAGAGACCCAGTACTTC,CASSWRWTDQETQYF
.,TRBJ1-1,TRBV10-3,.,TGTGCCATCAGTGAGATCCAGGGGCACACTGAAGCTTTCTTT,CAISEIQGHTEAFF
TRBD2,TRBJ2-5,TRBV5-1,.,TGCGCCAGCAGCGTTGGCCAGGGAGGGTTTTCAGAGACCCAGTACTTC,CASSVGQGGFSETQYF